The T cell receptor beta chain under discussion was sequenced for a study of CD8 T cells in ankylosing spondylitis. Overall study results and limits: Existing reports had already noted some motif variants in reactive arthritis synovial fluid and blood. A TCR beta motif of roughly eight highly homologous variants appeared characteristic of ankylosing spondylitis blood.

The germline V gene has CDR1 SNHLY and CDR2 FYNNEI. Trimming removed 6 bases at V and 4 bases at J, with 12 bases between. CDR3 length: 14 residues. Using quantitative 5'-RACE with molecular barcodes, the authors made TCR beta libraries. In TCRdb, the 5' RACE reads were re-called with MiXCR into one record per CDR3 protein. This table holds fewer than 550,000 distinct CDR3 sequences, over 4% found once. Concerning this clonotype itself: Its antigen remains unidentified.

This clonotype was sampled from a male donor with ankylosing spondylitis. This chain connects TRBV2 to TRBJ1-4; D gene ambiguous. Sequencing input: blood, either unsorted or a sorted T cell fraction (not recorded which). CDR3 residues: CASRDGRSNEKLFF. CDR3 nucleotides: TGTGCCAGCAGGGACGGACGGAGTAATGAAAAACTGTTTTTT.